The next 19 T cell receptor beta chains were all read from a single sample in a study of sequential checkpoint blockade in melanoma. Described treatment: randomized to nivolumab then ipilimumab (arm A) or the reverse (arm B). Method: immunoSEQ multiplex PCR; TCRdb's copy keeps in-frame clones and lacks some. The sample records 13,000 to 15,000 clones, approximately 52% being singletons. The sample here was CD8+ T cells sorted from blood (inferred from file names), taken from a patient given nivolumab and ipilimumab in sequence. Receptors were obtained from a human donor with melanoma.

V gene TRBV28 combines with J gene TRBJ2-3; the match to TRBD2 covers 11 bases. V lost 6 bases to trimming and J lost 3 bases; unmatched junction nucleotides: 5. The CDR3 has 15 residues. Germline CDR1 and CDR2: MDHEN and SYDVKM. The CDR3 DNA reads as TGTGCCAGCAGACTGACTAGCGGGGTGACAGATACGCAGTATTTT. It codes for CASRLTSGVTDTQYF.

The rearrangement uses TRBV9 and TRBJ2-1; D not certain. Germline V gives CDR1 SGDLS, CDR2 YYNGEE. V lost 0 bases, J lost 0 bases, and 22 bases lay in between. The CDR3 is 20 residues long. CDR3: CASSVEHSPALTLSYNEQFF. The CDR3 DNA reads TGTGCCAGCAGCGTAGAACACAGCCCAGCACTTACCCTCTCCTACAATGAGCAGTTCTTC.

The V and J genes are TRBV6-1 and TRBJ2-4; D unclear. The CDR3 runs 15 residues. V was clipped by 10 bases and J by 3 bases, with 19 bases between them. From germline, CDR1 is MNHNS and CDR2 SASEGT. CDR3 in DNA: TGTGCCACCTCTAGTTGGCCCGATGGCAAAAACATTCAGTACTTC. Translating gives CATSSWPDGKNIQYF.

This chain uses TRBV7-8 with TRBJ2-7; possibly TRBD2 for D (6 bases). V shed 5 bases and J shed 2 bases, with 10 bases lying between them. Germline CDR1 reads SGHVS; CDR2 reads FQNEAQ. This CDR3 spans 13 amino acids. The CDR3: CASSPGGPYEQYF. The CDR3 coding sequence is TGTGCCAGCAGCCCCGGGGGACCCTACGAGCAGTACTTC. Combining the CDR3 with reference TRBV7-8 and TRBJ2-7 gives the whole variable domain GAGVSQSPRYKVAKRGQDVALRCDPISGHVSLFWYQQALGQGPEFLTYFQNEAQLDKSGLPSDRFFAERPEGSVSTLKIQRTQQEDSAVYLCASSPGGPYEQYFGPGTRLTVT.

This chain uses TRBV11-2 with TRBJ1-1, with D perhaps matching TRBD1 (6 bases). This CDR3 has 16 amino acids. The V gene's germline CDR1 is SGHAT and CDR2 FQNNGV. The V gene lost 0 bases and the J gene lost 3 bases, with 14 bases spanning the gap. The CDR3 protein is CASSLDRGGIYTEAFF. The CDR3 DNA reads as TGTGCCAGCAGCTTAGATAGGGGGGGAATTTACACTGAAGCTTTCTTT.

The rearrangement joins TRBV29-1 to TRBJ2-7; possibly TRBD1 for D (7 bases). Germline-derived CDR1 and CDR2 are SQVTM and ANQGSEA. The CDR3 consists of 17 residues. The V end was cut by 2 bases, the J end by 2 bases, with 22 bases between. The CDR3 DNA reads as TGCAGCGTTGAATACGCCGGGGGTAGGGGGCATCCCTACGAGCAGTACTTC. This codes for CSVEYAGGRGHPYEQYF.

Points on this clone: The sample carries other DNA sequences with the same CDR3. The CDR3 DNA sequence: TGTGCCAGCAGTTTCGGGGGGAGGAATTCACCCCTCCACTTT. The encoded protein is CASSFGGRNSPLHF. This rearrangement joins TRBV6-5 to TRBJ1-6; D is perhaps TRBD1 (5 bases). V lost 4 bases and J lost 7, with 11 bases in between. From germline, CDR1 is MNHEY and CDR2 SVGAGI. The CDR3 has 14 residues.

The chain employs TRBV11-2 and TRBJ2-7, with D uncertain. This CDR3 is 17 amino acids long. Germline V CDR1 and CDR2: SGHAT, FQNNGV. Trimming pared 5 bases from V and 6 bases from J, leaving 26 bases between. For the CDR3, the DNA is TGTGCCAGCAGCCAGAGAGGAAACATCCCAAGTCGAGGCGAGCAGTACTTC. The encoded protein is CASSQRGNIPSRGEQYF. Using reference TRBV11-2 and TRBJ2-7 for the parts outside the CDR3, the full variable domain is EAGVAQSPRYKIIEKRQSVAFWCNPISGHATLYWYQQILGQGPKLLIQFQNNGVVDDSQLPKDRFSAERLKGVDSTLKIQPAKLEDSAVYLCASSQRGNIPSRGEQYFGPGTRLTVT.

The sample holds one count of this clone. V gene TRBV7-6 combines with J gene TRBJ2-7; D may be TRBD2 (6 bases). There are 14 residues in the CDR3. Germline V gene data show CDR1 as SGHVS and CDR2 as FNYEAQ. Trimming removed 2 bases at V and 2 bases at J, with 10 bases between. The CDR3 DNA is TGTGCCAGCAGCTTACTCGGGGGAACCTACGAGCAGTACTTC. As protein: CASSLLGGTYEQYF.

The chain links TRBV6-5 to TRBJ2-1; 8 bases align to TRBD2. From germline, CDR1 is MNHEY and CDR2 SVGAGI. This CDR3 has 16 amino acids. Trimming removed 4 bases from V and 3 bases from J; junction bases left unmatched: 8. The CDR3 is CASSLKGSGVYNEQFF. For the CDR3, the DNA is TGTGCCAGCAGTTTAAAAGGTAGCGGGGTCTACAATGAGCAGTTCTTC.

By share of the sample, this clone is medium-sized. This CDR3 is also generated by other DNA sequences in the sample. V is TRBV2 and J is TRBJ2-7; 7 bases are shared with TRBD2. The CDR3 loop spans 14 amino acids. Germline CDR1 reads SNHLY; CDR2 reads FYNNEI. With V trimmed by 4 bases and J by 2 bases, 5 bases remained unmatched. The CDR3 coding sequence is TGTGCCAGCAGTGTTTTAGCGGGCCCCTACGAGCAGTACTTC. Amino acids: CASSVLAGPYEQYF.

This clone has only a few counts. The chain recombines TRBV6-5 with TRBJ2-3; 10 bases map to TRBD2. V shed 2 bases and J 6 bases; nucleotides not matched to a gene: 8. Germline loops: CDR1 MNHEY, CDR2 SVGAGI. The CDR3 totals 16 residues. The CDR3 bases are TGTGCCAGCAGTTACAGCGGGGGGGGAATAAGGGATACGCAGTATTTT. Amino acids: CASSYSGGGIRDTQYF.

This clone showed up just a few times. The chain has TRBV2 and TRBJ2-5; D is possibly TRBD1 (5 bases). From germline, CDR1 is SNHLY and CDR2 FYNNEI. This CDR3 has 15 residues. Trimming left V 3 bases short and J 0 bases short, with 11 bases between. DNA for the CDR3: TGTGCCAGCAGTGACGACAGAAAGAACCAAGAGACCCAGTACTTC. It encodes CASSDDRKNQETQYF.

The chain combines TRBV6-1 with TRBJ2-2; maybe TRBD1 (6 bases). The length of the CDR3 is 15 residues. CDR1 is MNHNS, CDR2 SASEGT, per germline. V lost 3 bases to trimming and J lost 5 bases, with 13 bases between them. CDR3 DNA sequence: TGTGCCAGCAGTGACCGGGACACGGGGACCGGGGAGCTGTTTTTT. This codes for CASSDRDTGTGELFF.

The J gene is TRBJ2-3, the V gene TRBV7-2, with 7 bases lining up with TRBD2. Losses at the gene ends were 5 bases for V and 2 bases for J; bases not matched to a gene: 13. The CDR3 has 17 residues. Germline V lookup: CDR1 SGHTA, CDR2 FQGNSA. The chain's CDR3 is CASSLPAAGANTDTQYF. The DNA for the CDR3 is TGTGCCAGCAGCCTCCCGGCTGCGGGAGCGAACACAGATACGCAGTATTTT.

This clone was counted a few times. CDR3 region: CASSFGQGGYNEQFF. Here the CDR3 DNA reads TGTGCCAGCAGTTTCGGACAGGGAGGATACAATGAGCAGTTCTTC. V gene TRBV27 combines with J gene TRBJ2-1; 8 bases align to TRBD1. After removal of 3 bases from V and 4 bases from J, the junction contained 5 bases not matched to a gene. The CDR3 covers 15 residues. From germline, CDR1 is MNHEY and CDR2 SMNVEV (reference sequence).

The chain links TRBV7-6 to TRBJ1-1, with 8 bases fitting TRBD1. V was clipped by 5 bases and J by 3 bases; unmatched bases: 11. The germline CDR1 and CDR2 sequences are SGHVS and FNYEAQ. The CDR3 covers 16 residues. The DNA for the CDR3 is TGTGCCAGCAGCCCGACTCAGGACAGGGCTGACACTGAAGCTTTCTTT. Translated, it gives CASSPTQDRADTEAFF.

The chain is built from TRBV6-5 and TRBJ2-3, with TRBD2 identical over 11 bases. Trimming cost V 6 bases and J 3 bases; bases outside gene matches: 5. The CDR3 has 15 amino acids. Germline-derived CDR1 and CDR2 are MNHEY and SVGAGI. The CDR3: CASRPSGGKTDTQYF. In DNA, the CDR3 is TGTGCCAGCAGACCTAGCGGGGGGAAAACAGATACGCAGTATTTT.

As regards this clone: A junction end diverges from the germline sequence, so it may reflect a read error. CDR3 bases: TGTGCCAGCTCGCCAGAGACAGGGGGCTCAGAGGCCCAGTACTTC. Protein product: CASSPETGGSEAQYF. The chain combines TRBV18 with TRBJ2-5; 10 positions match TRBD1. Per the germline V gene, CDR1 is KGHSH and CDR2 is LQKENI. The CDR3 is made up of 15 amino acids.